This T cell receptor beta chain was observed in a study of blood T cell repertoires in COVID-19. The CDR3 runs to 12 residues. V lost 2 bases, J lost 10 bases, and 9 bases lay in between. Germline CDR1 and CDR2: MRHNA and SNTAGT. The assay was immunoSEQ multiplex PCR, and TCRdb's table has in-frame clones only and misses some. The sample lists 90,000 to 150,000 clones, 70% to 80% occurring once. The TCR originated in a man in his 70s with acute or convalescent COVID-19. This chain uses TRBV6-4 with TRBJ2-1, with D hard to call. What was sequenced was peripheral blood. The CDR3 region is CASSDNRREQFF. The DNA of the CDR3 is TGTGCCAGCAGTGACAATCGGCGGGAGCAGTTCTTC.